The 9 T cell receptor beta chains below all came from one sample that was sequenced in a study of CD8 T cells in ankylosing spondylitis. Each CDR3 protein is one row after TCRdb ran MiXCR on the 5' RACE reads. The profile covers 350,000 to 450,000 distinct CDR3 sequences, with approximately 22% appearing a single time and around 13% taken by the ten largest. The sequenced sample consisted of blood, either unsorted or a sorted T cell fraction (not recorded which). These receptors were taken from a male donor with ankylosing spondylitis or in good health (not recorded which).

The rearrangement uses TRBV3-1 and TRBJ2-7, with D perhaps TRBD1 (5 bases). Trimming shortened V by 2 bases and J by 3 bases, and 17 bases separated the two germline ends. The CDR3 spans 16 residues. Looked up from germline, CDR1 is LGHDT and CDR2 is YNNKEL (reference sequence). This CDR3 is CASSQQWGEGIYEQYF. The DNA of the CDR3 is TGTGCCAGCAGCCAACAGTGGGGCGAAGGGATCTACGAGCAGTACTTC.

This clonotype was seen a single time. The chain couples TRBV10-2 to TRBJ2-1; D tentatively fits TRBD1 or TRBD2 (6 bases each). Germline loops: CDR1 WSHSY, CDR2 SAAADI. This CDR3 region has 12 residues. V was shortened by 6 bases and J by 9 bases, with 12 bases between the two germline ends. The chain's CDR3 is CASSAGGGEQFF. The CDR3 DNA is TGCGCCAGCAGCGCTGGAGGGGGTGAGCAGTTCTTC.

The chain has TRBV5-1 and TRBJ2-7; 11 bases are shared with TRBD1. The CDR3 spans 16 residues. In germline, CDR1 is SGHRS, CDR2 YFSETQ. With V trimmed by 3 bases and J by 4 bases, 9 bases remained unmatched. This chain's CDR3 is CASSSHPGQGGYEQYF. The CDR3 nucleotides are TGCGCCAGCAGCTCGCACCCGGGACAGGGGGGATACGAGCAGTACTTC.

This rearrangement joins TRBV10-2 to TRBJ2-3; weak D call: TRBD1 (6 bases). Germline V gives CDR1 WSHSY, CDR2 SAAADI. The CDR3 consists of 13 residues. V gave up 10 bases and J gave up 2 bases, with 13 bases separating them. The DNA of the CDR3 is TGCGCCATCCTCGAGGGGGTCACAGATACGCAGTATTTT. Its translation: CAILEGVTDTQYF.

CDR3 nucleotides: TGTGCCAGCAGTATGGACTCTAATACGCAGTATTTT. Translated: CASSMDSNTQYF. V usage is TRBV28 and J usage is TRBJ2-3; tentatively, D is TRBD2 (5 bases). CDR1 is MDHEN, CDR2 SYDVKM, per germline. The CDR3 totals 12 residues. Trimming removed 5 bases from V and 7 bases from J, with 10 bases in between.

This clonotype showed up just a few times. The gene calls are TRBV29-1 and TRBJ1-1; 8 nucleotides match TRBD1. CDR1 SQVTM and CDR2 ANQGSEA come from the germline V gene. V was pared by 6 bases and J by 6 bases, with 6 bases of the junction left unmatched. The CDR3 length is 12 residues. For the CDR3, the DNA is TGCAGCGTCCCGGACAGGGCGGCTGAAGCTTTCTTT. Its protein is CSVPDRAAEAFF.

This chain joins TRBV11-2 and TRBJ2-3; no firm D call. Trimming removed 3 bases at V and 4 bases at J, with 23 bases between. The CDR3 totals 18 residues. The germline CDR1 and CDR2 sequences are SGHAT and FQNNGV. CDR3 loop: CASSFRMDTLMNSDTQYF. DNA for the CDR3: TGTGCCAGCAGCTTTCGTATGGATACCCTGATGAATTCAGATACGCAGTATTTT.

A few counts support this clonotype. This rearrangement joins TRBV20-1 to TRBJ2-3; D is perhaps TRBD1 (6 bases). The V and J ends lost 5 bases and 3 bases respectively, with 15 bases between them. The CDR3 extends over 14 amino acids. Germline assignment: CDR1 DFQATT and CDR2 SNEGSKA (reference sequence). DNA of the CDR3: TGCAGTGCTCCGGGTGGGGGCCTGACAGATACGCAGTATTTT. It is translated as CSAPGGGLTDTQYF.

The chain has TRBV28 and TRBJ2-7; D gene uncertain. From germline, CDR1 is MDHEN and CDR2 SYDVKM. Deletions cut 3 bases from V and 7 bases from J, with 7 bases between. The CDR3 runs 11 residues. The chain's CDR3 is CASSLGMEQYF. The CDR3 DNA is TGTGCCAGCAGTTTGGGAATGGAGCAGTACTTC.